This T cell receptor beta chain emerged from a study of blood T cell repertoires in COVID-19. Study-level information: The analysed material was cDNA or gDNA that came from T cells, B-cell-depleted T cells, or PBMCs.

CDR1 is SGDLS and CDR2 is YYNGEE in the germline V gene. The CDR3 has 14 residues. The J segment lost 7 bases and the V segment lost 5 bases, leaving 6 bases of the junction unmatched. Assay used: immunoSEQ multiplex PCR; TCRdb lists only in-frame clones, some missing. In the table there are some 150,000 clones, about 88% of which are singletons. Sequenced sample: peripheral blood. This TCR derives from a woman older than 75 in a cohort sampled during active or convalescent COVID-19. The chain employs TRBV9 and TRBJ2-1, with TRBD1 identical over 10 bases. The CDR3 DNA follows: TGTGCCAGCAGTTGGGGGACAGGGGCAAATGAGCAGTTCTTC. Protein product: CASSWGTGANEQFF.